This TCR beta chain was documented in a study of cytomegalovirus exposure and HLA in healthy donors. This clone occurred a few times. Its antigen is not identified. PCR was performed using 60 Vbeta and 13 Jbeta primers. Sequencing used immunoSEQ multiplex PCR; TCRdb keeps in-frame clones, though not all of them. Found here are around 190,000 clones, less than 80% of them singletons; the top ten hold about 4.6%. In germline, CDR1 is SGHNT, CDR2 YENEEA. The CDR3 has 15 amino acids. V was cut by 3 bases and J by 3 bases, with 11 bases left in between. Study results and limitations: Researchers had no immune exposure information except CMV serostatus available. The majority of TCR sequences were rare, yet some public TCRs appeared in many donors.

The TCR comes from a woman aged 25 to 39 in good health and CMV-seropositive. J is TRBJ1-4 and V is TRBV11-3; no definite D call. Sequencing was done on a sample of PBMCs. The CDR3 loop is CASSFSGKANEKLFF. The CDR3 DNA sequence: TGTGCCAGCAGCTTTTCGGGAAAAGCTAATGAAAAACTGTTTTTT.